Each of the 3 T cell receptor beta chains below was sequenced from the same sample in a study of blood T cell repertoires in COVID-19. The protocol was immunoSEQ multiplex PCR, while the TCRdb copy is restricted to in-frame clones and leaves out a portion. The table includes about 300,000 clones, 87% detected once. Sequenced sample: peripheral blood. The receptors were sampled from a woman aged 40-49 years who had recovered from COVID-19.

The chain employs TRBV9 and TRBJ2-5; weak D call: TRBD1 (6 bases). The CDR3 runs to 14 residues. The V gene lost 1 base and the J gene lost 4 bases, with 11 bases spanning the gap. Germline V gene lookup returns CDR1 SGDLS and CDR2 YYNGEE. CDR3 residues: CASSVSLGGETQYF. The CDR3 DNA is TGTGCCAGCAGCGTATCCTTAGGGGGAGAGACCCAGTACTTC.

J is TRBJ1-1 and V is TRBV20-1; a weak D match, TRBD1 (6 bases). This CDR3 is 14 amino acids long. Per germline, CDR1 DFQATT and CDR2 SNEGSKA (reference sequence). The ends were cut back, 3 bases at V and 5 bases at J, with 16 bases in the middle. The CDR3: CSASGARGATEAFF. The CDR3 coding sequence is TGCAGTGCTAGTGGGGCCAGGGGCGCAACTGAAGCTTTCTTT.

The V and J genes are TRBV4-1 and TRBJ2-7; TRBD1 aligns across 7 bases. Germline assignment: CDR1 MGHRA and CDR2 YSYEKL. The CDR3 length is 14 residues. Unmatched junction bases numbered 3, after V lost 4 bases and J lost 0 bases. CDR3 in amino acids: CASSRDRRSYEQYF. DNA for the CDR3: TGCGCCAGCAGCCGGGACAGACGCTCCTACGAGCAGTACTTC.